The sequence of this TCR beta chain was determined in a study of metastatic and nonmetastatic thyroid tumors. TCRdb called clones again from the PCR reads with MiXCR. The repertoire holds around 37,000 clones, around 26% seen once, with 9.6% in the top ten. Patients had received no treatment of any kind before thyroid surgery. In germline, CDR1 is MDHEN, CDR2 SYDVKM. The CDR3 consists of 16 residues. V dropped 7 bases and J dropped 6 bases, with 23 bases sitting between them. The sequencing sample was made of blood. The receptor was isolated from a female donor with papillary thyroid cancer or a benign thyroid nodule (not recorded which). Some clones in this sample may be carry-over from other donors' samples. The rearrangement links TRBV28 to TRBJ2-3; the D gene could be TRBD1 or TRBD2 (5 bases each). The CDR3 bases are TGTGCCAGCATTCCCCGGACATGGGACCTCACGGATACGCAGTATTTT. Amino acid sequence: CASIPRTWDLTDTQYF.